This T cell receptor beta chain was retrieved from a study of CD4 and CD8 cells across lung adenocarcinoma regions. This CDR3 has 16 amino acids. Trimming removed 3 bases from V and 3 bases from J; junction bases left unmatched: 7. The germline gives CDR1 MGHRA, CDR2 YSYEKL. The patients had localized lung adenocarcinoma, a non-small cell subtype. Ten or more counts support this clonotype. TCRdb reprocessed the PCR reads via MiXCR and lists one record per CDR3 protein. The sample lists approximately 11,000 distinct CDR3 sequences; about 55% were seen once. V gene TRBV4-1 combines with J gene TRBJ2-1; the match to TRBD1 covers 8 bases. This sequence was found in a male donor with lung adenocarcinoma. The CD4 and CD8 labels of this study may be unreliable. The sample comprised CD4+ T cells from the center of a lung tumor. The CDR3 loop is CASSHQTGVGYNEQFF. The CDR3 DNA reads as TGCGCCAGCAGCCACCAGACAGGGGTGGGCTACAATGAGCAGTTCTTC.